These T cell receptor beta chains were read from a single sample in a study of vaccination and CD4 T cells after COVID-19. TCRdb redid the calling of the PCR reads with MiXCR, one entry per CDR3 protein. The repertoire includes around 12,000 distinct CDR3 sequences, roughly four fifths of them detected once, and more than 25% sits in the top ten. Their specific antigens are unknown. The sample was CD4+ T cells from blood, cultured in vitro. The source is a human donor who had recovered from COVID-19. Each CDR3 is given without its conserved first and last residue.

v_call cdr3_aa
TRBV28 ASRLGSSSGNTIY
TRBV19 ASSRLAGSSYEQY
TRBV20-1 SVVDHIGLEQY
TRBV15 ATSGKMYSNQPQH
TRBV7-2 ASSRGLAVRNTGELF
TRBV24-1 ATRDIAAGVF
TRBV19 ASSDSYTEAF
TRBV24-1 ATSDLLPGYTGELF
TRBV27 ASREDRGPAYEQY
TRBV9 ASSVDPGSPDTQY
TRBV9 ASTTGPGVGGYT
TRBV18 ASSPAGTGNYQPQH
TRBV27 ASSLVQEDQPQH
TRBV28 ASRSHNSYEQY
TRBV27 ASSYLTGRAEAF
TRBV20-1 SARVSGRSREQF
TRBV7-6 ASSILAGEETQY
TRBV28 ASSFLGSYNSPLH
TRBV27 ASLSIGAGSSPLH
TRBV27 ASSFRRANTGELF
TRBV6-2/TRBV6-3 ASRRQVLGNTIY
TRBV20-1 SARQGLSNQPQH